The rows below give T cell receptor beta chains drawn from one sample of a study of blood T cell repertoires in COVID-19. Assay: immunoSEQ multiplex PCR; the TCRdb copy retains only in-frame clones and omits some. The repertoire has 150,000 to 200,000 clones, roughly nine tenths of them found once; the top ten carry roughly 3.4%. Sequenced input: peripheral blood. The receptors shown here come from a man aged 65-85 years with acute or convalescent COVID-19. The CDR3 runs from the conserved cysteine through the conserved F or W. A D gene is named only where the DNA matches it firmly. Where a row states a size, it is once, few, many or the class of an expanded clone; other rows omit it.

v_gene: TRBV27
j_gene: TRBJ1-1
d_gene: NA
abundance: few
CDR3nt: TGTGCCAGCAGTTTGTACAGCCACACTGAAGCTTTCTTT
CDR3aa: CASSLYSHTEAFF

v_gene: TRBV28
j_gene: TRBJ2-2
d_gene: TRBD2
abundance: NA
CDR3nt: TGTGCCAGCAGTTTTTGGACTAGCGATTGGGCCGGGGAGCTGTTTTTT
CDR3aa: CASSFWTSDWAGELFF

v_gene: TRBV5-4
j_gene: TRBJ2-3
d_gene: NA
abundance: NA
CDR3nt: TGTGCCAGCAGCCAGGACTGGAGCACAGATACGCAGTATTTT
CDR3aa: CASSQDWSTDTQYF

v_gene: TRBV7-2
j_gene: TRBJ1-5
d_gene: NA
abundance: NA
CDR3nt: TGTGCCAGCAGCTTCCAGGGGCAAGGCCAGCCCCAGCATTTT
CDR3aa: CASSFQGQGQPQHF

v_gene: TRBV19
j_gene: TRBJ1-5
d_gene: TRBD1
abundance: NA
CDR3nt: TGTGCCAGTAGTATGGTTGCAGGGGGCGCAAGCCCCCAGCATTTT
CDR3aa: CASSMVAGGASPQHF

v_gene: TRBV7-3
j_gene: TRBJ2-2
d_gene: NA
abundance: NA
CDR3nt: TGTGCCAGCAGCTCCCTGGGGGGAAGGGCCGGGGAGCTGTTTTTT
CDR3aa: CASSSLGGRAGELFF

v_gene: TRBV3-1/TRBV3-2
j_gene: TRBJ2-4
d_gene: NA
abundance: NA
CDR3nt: TGTGCCAGCAGCCAACGGTTACGGACTGCCCTGTACTTC
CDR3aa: CASSQRLRTALYF

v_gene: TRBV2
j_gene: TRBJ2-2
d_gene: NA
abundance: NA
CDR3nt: TGTGCCAGAGCCGGACAAGCGAACACCGGGGAGCTGTTTTTT
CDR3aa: CARAGQANTGELFF

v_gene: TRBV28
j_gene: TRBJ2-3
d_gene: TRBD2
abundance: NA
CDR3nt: TGTGCCAGCAGTTTCAGCGGGGGGCAGTCCACAGATACGCAGTATTTT
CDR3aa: CASSFSGGQSTDTQYF

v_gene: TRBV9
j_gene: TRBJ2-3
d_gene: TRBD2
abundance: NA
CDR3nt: TGTGCCAGCAGCGTAGCGCCCCCGGGACTAGCGGGGGGCCCAGATACGCAGTATTTT
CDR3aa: CASSVAPPGLAGGPDTQYF

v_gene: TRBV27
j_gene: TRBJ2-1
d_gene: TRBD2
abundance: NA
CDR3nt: TGTGCCAGCAGTTTTGGGTGGCGGGGGGTCGTCAATGAGCAGTTCTTC
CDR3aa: CASSFGWRGVVNEQFF

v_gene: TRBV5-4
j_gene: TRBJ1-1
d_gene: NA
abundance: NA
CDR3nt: TGTGCCAGCAGCTCGGACTCCGGGCGGGGGAACACTGAAGCTTTCTTT
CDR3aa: CASSSDSGRGNTEAFF

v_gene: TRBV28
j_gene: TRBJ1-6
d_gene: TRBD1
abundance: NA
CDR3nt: TGTGCCAGCAGCTCGACAGGGGCCCGTAGTTCACCCCTCCACTTT
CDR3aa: CASSSTGARSSPLHF

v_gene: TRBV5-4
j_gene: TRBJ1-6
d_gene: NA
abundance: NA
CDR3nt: TGTGCCAGCAGCACCAGGGAGGGGGGGGATTCACCCCTCCACTTT
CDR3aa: CASSTREGGDSPLHF

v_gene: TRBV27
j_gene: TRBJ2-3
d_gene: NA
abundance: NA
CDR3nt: TGTGCCAGCAGTCCAGGGAGCACAGATACGCAGTATTTT
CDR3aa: CASSPGSTDTQYF

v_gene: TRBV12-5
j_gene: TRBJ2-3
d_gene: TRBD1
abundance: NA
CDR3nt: TGTGCTAGTGGTTTGCAGGGGGCGGTAGATACGCAGTATTTT
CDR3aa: CASGLQGAVDTQYF

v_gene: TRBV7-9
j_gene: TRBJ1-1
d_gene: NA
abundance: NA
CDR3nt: TGTGCCACCAGACAGGTCCTGAACACTGAAGCTTTCTTT
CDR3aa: CATRQVLNTEAFF

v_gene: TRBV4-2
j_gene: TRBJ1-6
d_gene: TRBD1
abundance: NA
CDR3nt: TGTGCCAGCAGCCGGGACCTCCAGGGGGATTCACCCCTCCACTTT
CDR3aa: CASSRDLQGDSPLHF

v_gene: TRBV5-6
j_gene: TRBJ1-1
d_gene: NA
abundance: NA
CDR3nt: TGTGCCAGCAGCTTGTGGGCAGATGAAGCTTTCTTT
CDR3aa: CASSLWADEAFF

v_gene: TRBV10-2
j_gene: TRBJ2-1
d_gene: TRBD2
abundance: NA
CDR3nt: TGCGCCAGCATTCCCGGGGGGGCCTCCTACAATGAGCAGTTCTTC
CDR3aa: CASIPGGASYNEQFF

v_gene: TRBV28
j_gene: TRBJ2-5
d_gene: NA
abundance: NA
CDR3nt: TGTGCCAGCAGTTTTGGGACTCAGGCAGAGACCCAGTACTTC
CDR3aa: CASSFGTQAETQYF

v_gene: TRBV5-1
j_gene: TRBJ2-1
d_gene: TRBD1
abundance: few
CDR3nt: TGCGCCAGCAGCCCGGGACAGGGGGCCTTGGGTGAGCAGTTCTTC
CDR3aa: CASSPGQGALGEQFF

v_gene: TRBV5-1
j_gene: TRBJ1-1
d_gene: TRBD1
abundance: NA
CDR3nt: TGCGCCAGCAGCCAACAGGGGACTCCACACACTGAAGCTTTCTTT
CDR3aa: CASSQQGTPHTEAFF

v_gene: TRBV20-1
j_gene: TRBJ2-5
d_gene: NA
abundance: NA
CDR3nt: TGCAGTGCACCGACAGTAGAGACCCAGTACTTC
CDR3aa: CSAPTVETQYF

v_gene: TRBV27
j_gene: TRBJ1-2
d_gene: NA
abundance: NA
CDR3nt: TGTGCCAGCAGTTTCGATGTGGCCTATGGCTACACCTTC
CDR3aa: CASSFDVAYGYTF

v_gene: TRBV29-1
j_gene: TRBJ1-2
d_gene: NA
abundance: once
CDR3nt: TGCAGCGGATACAGGGCTACCTATGGCTACACCTTC
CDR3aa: CSGYRATYGYTF

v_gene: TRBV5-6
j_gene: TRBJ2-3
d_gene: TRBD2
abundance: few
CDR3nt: TGTGCCAGCAGCCTAGCGGGAGGTACGCAGTATTTT
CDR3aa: CASSLAGGTQYF

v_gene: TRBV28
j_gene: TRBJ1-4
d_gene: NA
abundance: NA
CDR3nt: TGTGCCAGCAGTTTAGGGGGGGCAGGGAGAGGAAAACTGTTTTTT
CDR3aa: CASSLGGAGRGKLFF

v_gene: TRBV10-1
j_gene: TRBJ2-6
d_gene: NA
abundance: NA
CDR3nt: TGCGCCAACCTTAGGGGCTGTGGGGCCAACGTCCTGACTTTC
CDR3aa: CANLRGCGANVLTF

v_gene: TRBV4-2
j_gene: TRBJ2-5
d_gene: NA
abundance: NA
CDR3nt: TGTGCCAGCAGTGCAGGACAGCAAGAGACCCAGTACTTC
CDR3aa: CASSAGQQETQYF

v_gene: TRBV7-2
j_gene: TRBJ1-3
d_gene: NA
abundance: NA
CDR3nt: TGTGCCAGCAGCTTAGGAGGCAGCCTGTGGGGAAACACCATATATTTT
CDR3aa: CASSLGGSLWGNTIYF

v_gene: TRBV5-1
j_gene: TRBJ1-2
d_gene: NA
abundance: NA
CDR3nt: TGCGCCAGCAGCTTGGTTGCAGGAGGGGACTATGGCTACACCTTC
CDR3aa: CASSLVAGGDYGYTF

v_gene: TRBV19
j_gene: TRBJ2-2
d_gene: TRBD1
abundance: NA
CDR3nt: TGTGCCAGCGTTGACAGGGGTAGAACCGGGGAGCTGTTTTTT
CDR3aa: CASVDRGRTGELFF

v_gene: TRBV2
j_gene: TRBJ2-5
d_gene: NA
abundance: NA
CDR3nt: TGTGCCAGCAGCCTGGATGAAGCGCCCCAGTACTTC
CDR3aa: CASSLDEAPQYF

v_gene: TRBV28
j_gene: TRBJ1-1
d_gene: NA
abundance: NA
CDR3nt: TGTGCCAGCAATCAGGGGCGAAGGGGCACTGAAGCTTTCTTT
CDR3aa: CASNQGRRGTEAFF

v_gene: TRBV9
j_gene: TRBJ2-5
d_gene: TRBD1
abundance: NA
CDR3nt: TGTGCCAGCAGCGTAGGGACGACAGGGTTGAGGGAGACCCAGTACTTC
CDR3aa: CASSVGTTGLRETQYF

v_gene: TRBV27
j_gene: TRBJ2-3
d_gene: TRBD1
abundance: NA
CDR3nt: TGTGCCAGCAGTTCCGGGACAGGGGTGGGAGATACGCAGTATTTT
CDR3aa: CASSSGTGVGDTQYF